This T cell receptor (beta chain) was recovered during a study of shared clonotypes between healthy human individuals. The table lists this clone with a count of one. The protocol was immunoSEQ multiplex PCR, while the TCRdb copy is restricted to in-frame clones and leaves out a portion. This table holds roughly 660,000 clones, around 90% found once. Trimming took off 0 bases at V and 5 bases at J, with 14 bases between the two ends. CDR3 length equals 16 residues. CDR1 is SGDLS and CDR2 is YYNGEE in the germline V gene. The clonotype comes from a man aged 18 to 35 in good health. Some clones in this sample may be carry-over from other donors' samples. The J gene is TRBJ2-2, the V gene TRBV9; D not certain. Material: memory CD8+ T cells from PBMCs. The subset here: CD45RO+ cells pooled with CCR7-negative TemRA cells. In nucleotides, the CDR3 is TGTGCCAGCAGCGTAGCTTTCGTTATGGGGACCGGGGAGCTGTTTTTT. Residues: CASSVAFVMGTGELFF. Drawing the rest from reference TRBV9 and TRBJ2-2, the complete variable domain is DSGVTQTPKHLITATGQRVTLRCSPRSGDLSVYWYQQSLDQGLQFLIQYYNGEERAKGNILERFSAQQFPDLHSELNLSSLELGDSALYFCASSVAFVMGTGELFFGEGSRLTVL.